This TCR beta chain emerged from a study of T-cell memory formation after mild COVID-19. This clonotype came up a few times. In TCRdb, the 5' RACE reads were re-called with MiXCR into one record per CDR3 protein. The sample has roughly 99,000 distinct CDR3 sequences; roughly 14% are singletons. There are 15 residues in the CDR3. V lost 1 base and J lost 2, with 11 bases in between. Germline CDR1 is SGHVS and CDR2 is FQNEAQ. The sample was PBMCs or a T cell subset sorted from them (not recorded which). The V and J genes are TRBV7-8 and TRBJ2-5, with no clear D. This TCR was sampled from a man younger than 35 who had mild COVID-19 (a few samples of this study predate the infection). Cell type and time point are not known. In DNA form, the CDR3 reads TGTGCCAGCAGCTTAGTTCCGCGTTTTCAAGAGACCCAGTACTTC. The encoded protein is CASSLVPRFQETQYF.